These 32 T cell receptor beta chains were all obtained from the same sample, sequenced in a study of blood T cell repertoires in COVID-19. This table comes from immunoSEQ multiplex PCR, and its TCRdb copy is limited to in-frame clones, with some not included. This table holds 120,000 to 150,000 clones, around 90% found once. The sample consisted of peripheral blood. The receptor set was obtained from a woman aged 60-70 years with acute or convalescent COVID-19.

V gene TRBV13 combines with J gene TRBJ1-1, with 12 bases that match TRBD1. The germline V gene has CDR1 PRHDT and CDR2 FYEKMQ (reference sequence). The CDR3 runs 16 residues. V trimming: 4 bases; J trimming: 3 bases; junction bases outside the gene matches: 6. The CDR3 nucleotides read TGTGCCAGCAGCTCCGCCGGGACAGGGGGCGACACTGAAGCTTTCTTT. This gives the protein CASSSAGTGGDTEAFF.

The chain joins TRBV6-6 to TRBJ2-7; perhaps TRBD2 as D (5 bases). Trimming took off 9 bases at V and 1 base at J, with 16 bases between the two ends. This CDR3 contains 14 residues. Germline CDR1 is MNHNY and CDR2 is SVGAGI (reference sequence). CDR3 DNA: TGTGCCAGTAACGGCCAGGAGGTATCCTACGAGCAGTACTTC. Translated: CASNGQEVSYEQYF.

V and J are TRBV4-1 and TRBJ1-5; D not resolved. V was pared by 1 base and J by 6 bases, with 10 bases between. The CDR3 contains 14 residues. Looked up from germline, CDR1 is MGHRA and CDR2 is YSYEKL. The CDR3: CASSQGRSGQPQHF. The DNA of the CDR3 is TGCGCCAGCAGCCAAGGAAGATCGGGTCAGCCCCAGCATTTT.

This clone is a singleton in its sample. The chain joins TRBV5-1 to TRBJ1-6; TRBD1 agrees at 9 bases. The germline V gene has CDR1 SGHRS and CDR2 YFSETQ. The CDR3 has 15 amino acids. V lost 0 bases, J lost 9 bases, and 4 bases stayed unmatched. The DNA for the CDR3 is TGCGCCAGCAGCTTGGATGGGACAGGGAGTTCACCCCTCCACTTT. Translated: CASSLDGTGSSPLHF.

The CDR3 DNA reads as TGTGCCAAGGCGCCGGGACTAGCGTATGATACGCAGTATTTT. It specifies CAKAPGLAYDTQYF. This chain joins TRBV2 and TRBJ2-3, with TRBD2 matching over 10 bases. The CDR3 is made up of 14 amino acids. V dropped 10 bases and J dropped 6; count of bases not matched to a gene: 10. The V gene's germline CDR1 is SNHLY and CDR2 FYNNEI.

The rearrangement links TRBV5-1 to TRBJ2-3; 7 bases agree with TRBD2. Germline V gene data show CDR1 as SGHRS and CDR2 as YFSETQ. Trimming took 4 bases from V and 6 from J; bases not matched to a gene: 11. The CDR3 covers 15 residues. CDR3 nucleotide sequence: TGCGCCAGCAGCCCTCCGGGGGGACTCAGGGATACGCAGTATTTT. Translated, it gives CASSPPGGLRDTQYF. The full variable domain, its missing parts supplied by reference TRBV5-1 and TRBJ2-3, is KAGVTQTPRYLIKTRGQQVTLSCSPISGHRSVSWYQQTPGQGLQFLFEYFSETQRNKGNFPGRFSGRQFSNSRSEMNVSTLELGDSALYLCASSPPGGLRDTQYFGPGTRLTVL.

The chain employs TRBV28 and TRBJ2-3, with D tentatively TRBD2 (6 bases). In germline, CDR1 is MDHEN, CDR2 SYDVKM. Trimming stripped 2 bases from V and 3 bases from J, with 9 bases between. The CDR3 runs to 14 residues. The CDR3 loop reads CASSLAGITDTQYF. CDR3 coding DNA: TGTGCCAGCAGTTTAGCGGGGATTACAGATACGCAGTATTTT.

The chain joins TRBV9 to TRBJ2-3, with D perhaps matching TRBD2 (5 bases). Trimming pared 1 base from V and 0 bases from J, leaving 9 bases between. The CDR3 spans 15 residues. Germline CDR1 and CDR2: SGDLS and YYNGEE. The CDR3 DNA follows: TGTGCCAGCAGCGTACTGAGGGCCAGCACAGATACGCAGTATTTT. This sequence encodes CASSVLRASTDTQYF.

The chain combines TRBV11-3 with TRBJ2-7; TRBD1 matches at 7 bases. The length of the CDR3 is 16 residues. V trimming: 1 base; J trimming: 3 bases; junction bases outside the gene matches: 9. Germline V gene data show CDR1 as SGHNT and CDR2 as YENEEA. This CDR3 is CASSLGGTDTHYEQYF. The CDR3 nucleotides read TGTGCCAGCAGCTTAGGTGGGACAGATACACACTACGAGCAGTACTTC.

V usage is TRBV7-2 and J usage is TRBJ2-5, with 10 positions matching TRBD2. The CDR3 length is 17 residues. Germline V gene sequence: CDR1 SGHTA, CDR2 FQGNSA. The ends lost 7 bases at V and 5 bases at J; junction bases unmatched: 16. The CDR3, as DNA: TGTGCCAGCACACTAGCGGGACCTGCTCTCACGGGGGAGACCCAGTACTTC. This gives the protein CASTLAGPALTGETQYF.

The J gene is TRBJ2-5, the V gene TRBV6-5; D is perhaps TRBD2 (5 bases). The CDR3 consists of 13 residues. The germline CDR1 and CDR2 sequences are MNHEY and SVGAGI. V was pared by 5 bases and J by 7 bases, with 14 bases between. The CDR3 coding sequence is TGTGCCAGCAGTCAATGGGGAGAAGGGACCCAGTACTTC. As protein: CASSQWGEGTQYF.

CDR3 loop: CASSLADRALGEAFF. The CDR3 DNA reads as TGTGCCAGCAGCTTAGCGGACAGGGCGCTGGGGGAAGCTTTCTTT. The V call is TRBV7-2, the J call TRBJ1-1, with 8 bases fitting TRBD1. This CDR3 has 15 residues. Germline CDR1 SGHTA, CDR2 FQGNSA. V was pared by 0 bases and J by 8 bases, with 8 bases of the junction left unmatched.

V is TRBV3-1 (or the pseudogene TRBV3-2) and J is TRBJ2-2; 7 bases agree with TRBD2. The trim removed 1 base at V and 5 bases at J, leaving 13 bases unmatched. Germline values: CDR1 LGHDT, CDR2 YNNKEL (reference sequence). CDR3 length equals 18 residues. CDR3 nucleotides: TGTGCCAGCAGCCAAGCCCTAGGCATTGAGCGGGGTACCGGGGAGCTGTTTTTT. Protein: CASSQALGIERGTGELFF.

The chain is built from TRBV7-2 and TRBJ2-7; D unresolved. Trimming took off 0 bases at V and 7 bases at J, with 13 bases between the two ends. Germline values: CDR1 SGHTA, CDR2 FQGNSA. This CDR3 has 14 residues. CDR3 amino acids: CASSLALSGGEQYF. CDR3 bases: TGTGCCAGCAGCTTAGCGCTCTCCGGTGGTGAGCAGTACTTC.

The rearrangement links TRBV11-3 to TRBJ2-3, with TRBD2 matching over 12 bases. V trimming: 5 bases; J trimming: 5 bases; junction bases outside the gene matches: 8. CDR3 length: 16 residues. Germline V gene data show CDR1 as SGHNT and CDR2 as YENEEA. Written as DNA, the CDR3 is TGTGCCAGCAGCCTTGGACTAGCGGGGAGACAAGATACGCAGTATTTT. Encoded protein: CASSLGLAGRQDTQYF.

This chain links TRBV6-2 or TRBV6-3 with TRBJ2-7; possible D gene TRBD1, 5 bases. This CDR3 comprises 15 residues. V was cut by 0 bases and J by 3 bases, with 12 bases left in between. The germline CDR1 and CDR2 sequences are MNHEY and SVGEGT. The CDR3 loop reads CASSYSNRQGYEQYF. The CDR3 nucleotides read TGTGCCAGCAGTTACTCGAATAGGCAGGGCTACGAGCAGTACTTC.

The chain joins TRBV7-6 to TRBJ1-2; a possible D gene is TRBD1 (5 bases). CDR3 length equals 16 residues. The ends were cut back, 1 base at V and 8 bases at J, with 20 bases in the middle. The V gene's germline CDR1 is SGHVS and CDR2 FNYEAQ. This CDR3 is CASSLGSGLGAGGYTF. The CDR3 nucleotides are TGTGCCAGCAGCTTAGGCTCGGGCCTTGGGGCCGGAGGCTACACCTTC.

This clone was observed once. The sample holds other DNA sequences that translate to the same CDR3. V and J are TRBV15 and TRBJ2-5; D is possibly TRBD1 (6 bases). This CDR3 comprises 13 residues. Germline V CDR1 and CDR2: LNHNV, YYDKDF (reference sequence). V gave up 1 base and J gave up 4 bases, with 7 bases separating them. The CDR3 sequence is CATSRGGGETQYF. The CDR3 DNA reads TGTGCCACCAGCAGAGGAGGGGGAGAGACCCAGTACTTC.

The chain is built from TRBV5-1 and TRBJ1-2, with 8 bases aligning to TRBD1. After removal of 0 bases from V and 4 bases from J, the junction contained 5 bases not matched to a gene. Germline lookup yields CDR1 SGHRS and CDR2 YFSETQ. This CDR3 is 15 amino acids long. The CDR3 DNA reads TGCGCCAGCAGCTTGGCCACCGGACAGGGCTATGGCTACACCTTC. Its translation: CASSLATGQGYGYTF.

The chain recombines TRBV11-2 with TRBJ1-5; D uncertain. Trimming stripped 4 bases from V and 1 base from J, with 11 bases between. Per the germline V gene, CDR1 is SGHAT and CDR2 is FQNNGV. The CDR3 spans 15 residues. CDR3 sequence reads: CASSSSGLSNQPQHF. The DNA for the CDR3 is TGTGCCAGCAGCTCCTCAGGCTTGAGCAATCAGCCCCAGCATTTT.

The V and J genes are TRBV14 and TRBJ1-1; TRBD1 aligns across 8 bases. Trimming cost V 5 bases and J 11 bases; bases outside gene matches: 13. This CDR3 has 14 residues. Germline V gives CDR1 SGHDN, CDR2 FVKESK. CDR3 region: CASSSFGQGRNAFF. In DNA, the CDR3 is TGTGCCAGCAGCTCCTTTGGACAGGGAAGGAATGCTTTCTTT.

The chain is built from TRBV19 and TRBJ2-7; D possibly corresponds to TRBD1 (6 bases). This CDR3 spans 15 amino acids. Germline CDR1 and CDR2: LNHDA and SQIVND (reference sequence). V lost 1 base and J 0 bases, leaving 10 bases between the germline ends. The CDR3 sequence: CASSIAGDLSYEQYF. The CDR3, as DNA: TGTGCCAGTAGTATAGCAGGGGACCTCTCCTACGAGCAGTACTTC.

This clone showed up just once. The chain employs TRBV28 and TRBJ1-5; TRBD1 is a possible D gene (5 bases). This CDR3 comprises 14 residues. Between the trimmed V and J ends, which lost 7 bases and 6 bases, there was a span of 16 bases. CDR1 MDHEN and CDR2 SYDVKM come from the germline V gene. This CDR3 is CASTSGGSGQPQHF. The CDR3 nucleotides are TGTGCCAGCACCTCGGGGGGATCGGGTCAGCCCCAGCATTTT.

V is TRBV30 and J is TRBJ2-3; 8 bases agree with TRBD2. J lost 1 base, V lost 4 bases, and 7 bases had no gene match. The germline CDR1 and CDR2 sequences are GTSNPN and SVGIG (reference sequence). CDR3 length: 15 residues. This CDR3 reads CAWTKAGVRTDTQYF. The CDR3 bases are TGTGCCTGGACGAAAGCGGGGGTTCGCACAGATACGCAGTATTTT.

This clone has only one observation. The chain carries TRBV9 and TRBJ1-1; D gene unclear. Germline V gene data show CDR1 as SGDLS and CDR2 as YYNGEE. This CDR3 is built from 13 residues. V lost 0 bases, J lost 5 bases, and 8 bases lay in between. CDR3 in amino acids: CASSVAISTEAFF. CDR3 DNA sequence: TGTGCCAGCAGCGTAGCTATATCTACTGAAGCTTTCTTT.

The gene calls are TRBV20-1 and TRBJ1-2; 8 nucleotides align to TRBD1. This CDR3 has 11 amino acids. CDR1 DFQATT and CDR2 SNEGSKA come from the germline V gene (reference sequence). The CDR3 coding sequence is TGCAGCGGACAGGGTGACTATGGCTACACCTTC. Amino acids: CSGQGDYGYTF.

CDR3 loop: CASSATGDGYTF. The CDR3 nucleotides read TGTGCCAGCAGCGCGACAGGGGATGGCTACACCTTC. The chain links TRBV9 to TRBJ1-2; 8 bases line up with TRBD1. Per the germline V gene, CDR1 is SGDLS and CDR2 is YYNGEE. This CDR3 contains 12 residues. V was pared by 3 bases and J by 6 bases, with 1 base of the junction left unmatched. The full variable domain, its missing parts supplied by reference TRBV9 and TRBJ1-2, is DSGVTQTPKHLITATGQRVTLRCSPRSGDLSVYWYQQSLDQGLQFLIQYYNGEERAKGNILERFSAQQFPDLHSELNLSSLELGDSALYFCASSATGDGYTFGSGTRLTVV.

The chain employs TRBV10-3 and TRBJ2-6; D is possibly TRBD1 (6 bases). CDR3 length equals 16 residues. V lost 6 bases and J 0 bases, leaving 12 bases between the germline ends. Germline lookup yields CDR1 ENHRY and CDR2 SYGVKD. CDR3 DNA: TGTGCCATCAGAAAAACAGGGTCCTCTGGGGCCAACGTCCTGACTTTC. Its translation is CAIRKTGSSGANVLTF.

V gene TRBV15 combines with J gene TRBJ1-1, with D hard to call. The CDR3 totals 13 residues. Trimming removed 5 bases at V and 1 base at J, with 8 bases between. Germline V gene data show CDR1 as LNHNV and CDR2 as YYDKDF (reference sequence). CDR3 loop: CATSSHKNTEAFF. The CDR3 DNA reads as TGTGCCACCAGCTCCCACAAGAACACTGAAGCTTTCTTT.

The CDR3, as DNA: TGTGCCAGCAGCACCGGTGCAACTAATGAAAAACTGTTTTTT. This sequence encodes CASSTGATNEKLFF. The chain joins TRBV9 to TRBJ1-4; the D is unclear. Germline-derived CDR1 and CDR2 are SGDLS and YYNGEE. The CDR3 extends over 14 amino acids. The V end lost 4 bases, the J end lost 0 bases, and 7 bases lay between the germline ends.

The chain recombines TRBV5-6 with TRBJ2-1, with a possible D match to TRBD2 (5 bases). V was trimmed by 4 bases and J by 10 bases, leaving 21 bases between them. The V gene's germline CDR1 is SGHDT and CDR2 YYEEEE. The CDR3 contains 15 residues. The CDR3 reads CASSRVELIEGEQFF. CDR3 sequence (DNA): TGTGCCAGCAGCCGCGTGGAACTCATTGAGGGCGAGCAGTTCTTC.

The V and J genes are TRBV10-3 and TRBJ2-5, with D possibly TRBD2 on 7 matching bases. V was clipped by 6 bases and J by 4 bases, with 18 bases between them. CDR1 and CDR2 from the germline V gene are ENHRY and SYGVKD. The CDR3 is 15 residues long. The CDR3 region has the DNA TGTGCCATCAGCCGCCACGAGGGGGGGCGAGAGACCCAGTACTTC. Amino acids: CAISRHEGGRETQYF.